This TCR beta chain comes out of a study of T-cell reconstitution after alpha-beta-depleted transplantation in children. The authors prepared the TCRbeta library with unique molecular identifiers. TCRdb ran MiXCR on the PCR reads and lists one entry per CDR3 protein. This sample carries about 120,000 distinct CDR3 sequences, around a tenth of them seen once, and the ten largest clones take less than 10%. Germline CDR1 PRHDT, CDR2 FYEKMQ (reference sequence). CDR3 length: 15 residues. Regarding this clonotype: The junction and the germline gene differ at one end; a read error may be behind it.

The genes are TRBV13 and TRBJ1-2, with D tentatively TRBD1 (6 bases). This TCR came from a human donor who donated a stem cell graft to a child with acute lymphoblastic leukemia. The input for sequencing was PBMCs from the stem cell graft donor, taken from the stem cell graft. CDR3 nucleotides: TGTGCCTGCAGCTTAAACGCCAGGGGCGTGGATGGCTACACCTTC. Translating it yields CACSLNARGVDGYTF.